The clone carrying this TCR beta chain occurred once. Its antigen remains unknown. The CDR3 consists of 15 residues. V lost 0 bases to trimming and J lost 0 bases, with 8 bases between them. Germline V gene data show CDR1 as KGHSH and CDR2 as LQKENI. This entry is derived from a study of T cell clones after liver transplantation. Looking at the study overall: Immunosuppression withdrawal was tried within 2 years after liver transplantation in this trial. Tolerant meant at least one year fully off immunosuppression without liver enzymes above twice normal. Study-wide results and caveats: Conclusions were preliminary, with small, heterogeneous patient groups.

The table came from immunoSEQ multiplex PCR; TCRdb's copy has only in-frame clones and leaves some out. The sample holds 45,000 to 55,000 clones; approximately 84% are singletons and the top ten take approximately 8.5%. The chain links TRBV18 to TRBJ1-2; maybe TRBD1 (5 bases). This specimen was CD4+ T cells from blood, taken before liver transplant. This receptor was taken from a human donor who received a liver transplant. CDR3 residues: CASSPPTGANYGYTF. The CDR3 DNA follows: TGTGCCAGCTCACCACCGACGGGGGCTAACTATGGCTACACCTTC.